Below, 27 T cell receptor beta chains from the same sample are listed, as sequenced in a study of blood T cell repertoires in COVID-19. Assay used: immunoSEQ multiplex PCR; TCRdb lists only in-frame clones, some missing. The sample lists fewer than 250,000 clones; approximately 83% were seen once. Sequenced input: PBMCs or T cells enriched from blood (not recorded which). All receptors come from a woman between 35 and 50 years old with acute COVID-19.

This rearrangement joins TRBV28 to TRBJ1-1; D not resolved. The germline V gene has CDR1 MDHEN and CDR2 SYDVKM. This CDR3 spans 11 amino acids. The V end lost 7 bases, the J end lost 6 bases, and 9 bases lay between the germline ends. The DNA of the CDR3 is TGTGCCAGCATCACCCGGGCTGAAGCTTTCTTT. Translated: CASITRAEAFF.

CDR3 DNA sequence: TGTGCCAGCAGAGGGGGCCACGCTGGCGGGGAGACCCAGTACTTC. It is translated as CASRGGHAGGETQYF. The chain recombines TRBV28 with TRBJ2-5, with 7 bases that match TRBD1. The CDR3 extends over 15 amino acids. Germline-derived CDR1 and CDR2 are MDHEN and SYDVKM. Trimming removed 6 bases from V and 5 bases from J; junction bases left unmatched: 12.

The rearrangement joins TRBV7-2 to TRBJ2-1; a weak D match, TRBD1 (6 bases). The CDR3 contains 13 residues. CDR1 is SGHTA, CDR2 FQGNSA, per germline. Trimming shortened V by 1 base and J by 6 bases, and 7 bases separated the two germline ends. This chain's CDR3 is CASSLVRGNEQFF. The CDR3 coding sequence is TGTGCCAGCAGCTTAGTCAGGGGCAATGAGCAGTTCTTC.

The table lists this clone with many counts. This chain uses TRBV4-2 with TRBJ1-3; D not certain. The germline CDR1 and CDR2 sequences are LGHNA and YNFKEQ. The CDR3 runs 14 residues. Trimming cost V 1 base and J 0 bases, with 4 bases left between them. As DNA, the CDR3 is TGTGCCAGCAGCCAAGCCGGCTCTGGAAACACCATATATTTT. It is translated as CASSQAGSGNTIYF.

This chain uses TRBV18 with TRBJ2-1; TRBD2 is a possible D gene (5 bases). This CDR3 has 18 amino acids. Germline V gene data show CDR1 as KGHSH and CDR2 as LQKENI. V shed 3 bases and J shed 0 bases, with 18 bases lying between them. CDR3 sequence (DNA): TGTGCCAGCTCACCTCCGACGGGAATTTGGAACTCCTACAATGAGCAGTTCTTC. Its protein product is CASSPPTGIWNSYNEQFF.

The genes are TRBV3-1 (or the pseudogene TRBV3-2) and TRBJ2-3, with a weak D call TRBD1 (6 bases). The CDR3 is 13 amino acids. Trimming stripped 1 base from V and 4 bases from J, with 6 bases between. Germline CDR1 and CDR2: LGHDT and YNNKEL (reference sequence). The CDR3 DNA reads as TGTGCCAGCAGCCAAGCAGGGGCAGATACGCAGTATTTT. Protein product: CASSQAGADTQYF.

The sample holds one count of this clone. CDR3: CASKRQGATNEKLFF. CDR3 nucleotide sequence: TGTGCCAGTAAGAGACAGGGGGCGACTAATGAAAAACTGTTTTTT. This chain uses TRBV19 with TRBJ1-4; TRBD1 agrees at 10 bases. Germline lookup yields CDR1 LNHDA and CDR2 SQIVND (reference sequence). This CDR3 region has 15 residues. V shed 7 bases, J shed 2 bases, and the junction held 4 bases outside the gene matches.

With respect to this clone: The sample holds other DNA sequences that translate to the same CDR3. The chain is built from TRBV15 and TRBJ2-7; D possibly corresponds to TRBD1 (5 bases). Trimming removed 0 bases from V and 5 bases from J, with 8 bases in between. Germline values: CDR1 LNHNV, CDR2 YYDKDF (reference sequence). The CDR3 totals 13 residues. This CDR3 is CATSRDPGNEQYF. The DNA of the CDR3 is TGTGCCACCAGCAGAGACCCAGGGAACGAGCAGTACTTC.

The genes are TRBV27 and TRBJ1-2; 7 bases agree with TRBD1. The V segment lost 6 bases and the J segment 8 bases; nucleotides outside the gene matches: 12. The CDR3 is 14 residues long. Germline V CDR1 and CDR2: MNHEY, SMNVEV (reference sequence). CDR3 in DNA: TGTGCCAGCAGCAAATTAGCGAACAGGGGAGGCTACACCTTC. Its protein is CASSKLANRGGYTF.

The rearrangement joins TRBV7-9 to TRBJ2-2; 9 positions match TRBD2. CDR1 and CDR2 (germline): SEHNR, FQNEAQ (reference sequence). This CDR3 has 16 amino acids. After removal of 2 bases from V and 6 bases from J, the junction contained 7 bases not matched to a gene. In nucleotides, the CDR3 is TGTGCCAGCAGCTTATTACGCGGGAGGGCCTCCGGGGAGCTGTTTTTT. It translates to CASSLLRGRASGELFF.

The gene calls are TRBV19 and TRBJ2-1; 7 positions agree with TRBD1. Trimming cost V 2 bases and J 8 bases; bases outside gene matches: 9. This CDR3 is 15 amino acids long. Germline assignment: CDR1 LNHDA and CDR2 SQIVND (reference sequence). The CDR3 spells CASSIQGQLRDEQFF. The CDR3, as DNA: TGTGCCAGTAGTATACAGGGACAGCTCAGGGATGAGCAGTTCTTC.

The J gene is TRBJ1-1, the V gene TRBV5-1; D gene uncertain. The CDR3 has 15 amino acids. The germline V gene has CDR1 SGHRS and CDR2 YFSETQ. V dropped 2 bases and J dropped 1 base, with 12 bases sitting between them. The DNA for the CDR3 is TGCGCCAGCAGCTTCGAAATAGGAGGGAACACTGAAGCTTTCTTT. Protein product: CASSFEIGGNTEAFF.

This sequence joins TRBV18 and TRBJ2-7; perhaps TRBD2 as D (5 bases). Trimming shortened V by 4 bases and J by 7 bases, and 17 bases separated the two germline ends. CDR1 KGHSH and CDR2 LQKENI come from the germline V gene. The CDR3 runs 14 residues. CDR3 DNA: TGTGCCAGCTCACGTCTCTCGGGGATTACGGAGCAGTACTTC. As protein: CASSRLSGITEQYF.

The J gene is TRBJ2-7, the V gene TRBV11-2; 9 bases agree with TRBD1. CDR3 length equals 14 residues. Germline V gene sequence: CDR1 SGHAT, CDR2 FQNNGV. V gave up 2 bases and J gave up 5 bases; unmatched junction bases: 4. The CDR3 DNA reads TGTGCCAGCAGCTTATACAGGGGGCGAAACGAGCAGTACTTC. Encoded protein: CASSLYRGRNEQYF.

The genes are TRBV24-1 and TRBJ2-5; 9 bases match TRBD1. With V trimmed by 2 bases and J by 1 base, 1 base remained unmatched. CDR1 is KGHDR and CDR2 is SFDVKD in the germline V gene. The CDR3 contains 15 residues. The CDR3 region is CATSDYRGPQETQYF. CDR3 nucleotides: TGTGCCACCAGTGATTACAGGGGGCCCCAAGAGACCCAGTACTTC.

The CDR3 DNA reads as TGTGCCAGCATCTCGGGACAGGGCTACAATGAGCAGTTCTTC. It codes for CASISGQGYNEQFF. This sequence joins TRBV27 and TRBJ2-1; TRBD1 agrees at 9 bases. J gave up 3 bases and V 7 bases, and 4 bases lay outside the gene matches. The CDR3 sequence is 14 residues long. Germline V gene data show CDR1 as MNHEY and CDR2 as SMNVEV (reference sequence).

The gene calls are TRBV7-9 and TRBJ2-7, with TRBD2 as a possible D gene (5 bases). CDR1 and CDR2 from the germline V gene are SEHNR and FQNEAQ (reference sequence). This CDR3 is built from 16 residues. V was pared by 5 bases and J by 6 bases, with 23 bases between. CDR3 loop: CASSPSQLVSLGEQYF. CDR3 sequence (DNA): TGTGCCAGCAGCCCATCACAACTAGTTAGTCTGGGCGAGCAGTACTTC. The full variable domain, completed using reference TRBV7-9 and TRBJ2-7, is DTGVSQNPRHKITKRGQNVTFRCDPISEHNRLYWYRQTLGQGPEFLTYFQNEAQLEKSRLLSDRFSAERPKGSFSTLEIQRTEQGDSAMYLCASSPSQLVSLGEQYFGPGTRLTVT.

The rearrangement uses TRBV28 and TRBJ2-7; 9 bases fit TRBD2. V trimming: 7 bases; J trimming: 7 bases; junction bases outside the gene matches: 11. This CDR3 contains 14 residues. Germline values: CDR1 MDHEN, CDR2 SYDVKM. This CDR3 is CASKGGRARGEQYF. In DNA, the CDR3 is TGTGCCAGCAAGGGCGGGAGGGCCCGGGGGGAGCAGTACTTC.

This rearrangement joins TRBV11-2 to TRBJ1-3; D perhaps matches TRBD1 (5 bases). Deletions cut 4 bases from V and 0 bases from J, with 7 bases between. The CDR3 spans 14 residues. Per germline, CDR1 SGHAT and CDR2 FQNNGV. CDR3 sequence: CASSSTVSGNTIYF. CDR3 nucleotides: TGTGCCAGCAGCTCGACAGTCTCTGGAAACACCATATATTTT.

CDR3 nucleotide sequence: TGTGCCAGCAGTTACGAGGGTCCCTACAATGAGCAGTTCTTC. Its translation: CASSYEGPYNEQFF. The chain recombines TRBV6-6 with TRBJ2-1; possible D gene TRBD2, 5 bases. V shed 2 bases and J shed 2 bases, with 7 bases lying between them. The germline V gene encodes CDR1 MNHNY and CDR2 SVGAGI (reference sequence). This CDR3 region has 14 residues.

In nucleotides, the CDR3 is TGTGCCACCAGCGCACAAGGGAGGGAGCAGTACTTC. Amino acids: CATSAQGREQYF. The chain is built from TRBV15 and TRBJ2-7, with D maybe TRBD2 (6 bases). The CDR3 spans 12 residues. V shed 5 bases and J shed 7 bases, with 12 bases lying between them. CDR1 is LNHNV and CDR2 is YYDKDF in the germline V gene (reference sequence).

The gene calls are TRBV19 and TRBJ2-1; 8 bases are shared with TRBD1. Germline V gene data show CDR1 as LNHDA and CDR2 as SQIVND (reference sequence). V lost 7 bases to trimming and J lost 6 bases; unmatched junction nucleotides: 8. This CDR3 has 14 residues. The CDR3 bases are TGTGCCAGTAACTGGGACAGGTCACTCAATGAGCAGTTCTTC. Encoded protein: CASNWDRSLNEQFF.

This clone was detected only once. The chain couples TRBV3-1 (or the pseudogene TRBV3-2) to TRBJ2-7; 10 nucleotides line up with TRBD1. CDR3 length equals 16 residues. CDR1 and CDR2 (germline): LGHDT, YNNKEL (reference sequence). Trimming at V came to 3 bases and at J to 4 bases, leaving 9 bases not matched to a gene. CDR3 nucleotides: TGTGCCAGCAGCCAGGCCGACAGGGGGCGCGGATACGAGCAGTACTTC. It specifies CASSQADRGRGYEQYF.

This clone was found many times. This chain uses TRBV7-6 with TRBJ2-7; 8 positions match TRBD1. V lost 5 bases to trimming and J lost 5 bases; unmatched junction nucleotides: 5. Germline V gives CDR1 SGHVS, CDR2 FNYEAQ. The CDR3 extends over 13 amino acids. CDR3 sequence reads: CASSTRDRNEQYF. CDR3 sequence (DNA): TGTGCCAGCAGCACCCGGGACAGGAACGAGCAGTACTTC. The variable domain in full, completed from reference TRBV7-6 and TRBJ2-7, reads GAGVSQSPRYKVTKRGQDVALRCDPISGHVSLYWYRQALGQGPEFLTYFNYEAQQDKSGLPNDRFSAERPEGSISTLTIQRTEQRDSAMYRCASSTRDRNEQYFGPGTRLTVT.

This clone was detected once. The chain uses TRBV19 and TRBJ1-1, with 8 bases aligning to TRBD1. The V segment lost 9 bases and the J segment 0 bases; nucleotides outside the gene matches: 18. Germline values: CDR1 LNHDA, CDR2 SQIVND (reference sequence). The CDR3 spans 18 residues. The CDR3 bases are TGTGCCAGCACGGAGAGTGGGACAGGTGATAGCATGAACACTGAAGCTTTCTTT. Amino acids: CASTESGTGDSMNTEAFF.

This clone was seen a single time. The chain recombines TRBV5-1 with TRBJ2-7; D gene unclear. CDR1 is SGHRS and CDR2 is YFSETQ in the germline V gene. There are 14 residues in the CDR3. V lost 0 bases and J lost 1, with 8 bases in between. CDR3 loop: CASSLEEISYEQYF. As DNA, the CDR3 is TGCGCCAGCAGCTTGGAAGAGATTTCCTACGAGCAGTACTTC.

The CDR3 nucleotides are TGTGCCAGCTCCTCCGGGACAGGGGGCAACGGTGAGCAGTTCTTC. It is translated as CASSSGTGGNGEQFF. The J gene is TRBJ2-1, the V gene TRBV18; 12 nucleotides line up with TRBD1. After removal of 6 bases from V and 9 bases from J, the junction contained 9 bases not matched to a gene. The length of the CDR3 is 15 residues. The germline V gene has CDR1 KGHSH and CDR2 LQKENI. Drawing the rest from reference TRBV18 and TRBJ2-1, the complete variable domain is NAGVMQNPRHLVRRRGQEARLRCSPMKGHSHVYWYRQLPEEGLKFMVYLQKENIIDESGMPKERFSAEFPKEGPSILRIQQVVRGDSAAYFCASSSGTGGNGEQFFGPGTRLTVL.